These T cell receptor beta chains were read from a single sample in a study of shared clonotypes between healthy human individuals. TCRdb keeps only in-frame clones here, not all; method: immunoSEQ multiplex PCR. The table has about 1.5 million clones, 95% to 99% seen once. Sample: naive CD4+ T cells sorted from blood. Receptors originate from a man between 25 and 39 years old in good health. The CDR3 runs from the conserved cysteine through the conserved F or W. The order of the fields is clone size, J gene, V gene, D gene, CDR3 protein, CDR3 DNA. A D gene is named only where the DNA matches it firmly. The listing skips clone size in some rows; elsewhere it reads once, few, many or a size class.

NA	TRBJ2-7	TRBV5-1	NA	CASSRGPGTILDYEQYF	TGCGCCAGCAGCCGGGGGCCAGGGACGATACTGGATTACGAGCAGTACTTC
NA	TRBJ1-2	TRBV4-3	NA	CASSQVPANYGYTF	TGCGCCAGCAGCCAAGTTCCTGCTAACTATGGCTACACCTTC
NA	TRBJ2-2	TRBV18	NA	CASSQLDSANTGELFF	TGTGCCAGCTCACAGTTGGACAGCGCGAACACCGGGGAGCTGTTTTTT
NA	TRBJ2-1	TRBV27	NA	CASSLGLEQFF	TGTGCCAGCAGTTTAGGGCTTGAGCAGTTCTTC
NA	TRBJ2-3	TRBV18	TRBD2	CASSPGTSGDTQYF	TGTGCCAGCTCACCTGGGACTAGCGGAGATACGCAGTATTTT
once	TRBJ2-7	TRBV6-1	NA	CASRRRSPQNEQYF	TGTGCCAGCAGAAGGAGGAGTCCGCAGAACGAGCAGTACTTC
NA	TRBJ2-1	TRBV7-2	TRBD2	CASSSRLAGPNYNEQFF	TGTGCCAGCAGCTCGAGACTAGCGGGACCCAACTACAATGAGCAGTTCTTC
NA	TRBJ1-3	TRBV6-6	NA	CASSRTGNTIYF	TGTGCCAGCAGCAGAACTGGAAACACCATATATTTT
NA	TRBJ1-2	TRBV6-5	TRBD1	CASSLKGAGGYTF	TGTGCCAGCAGCCTCAAGGGGGCGGGTGGCTACACCTTC
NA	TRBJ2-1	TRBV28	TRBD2	CASSLSGRQSEQFF	TGTGCCAGCAGCCTCAGCGGGAGGCAAAGTGAGCAGTTCTTC
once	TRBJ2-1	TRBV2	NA	CASRGSGTGSYNEQFF	TGTGCCAGCAGAGGAAGCGGGACAGGCTCCTACAATGAGCAGTTCTTC
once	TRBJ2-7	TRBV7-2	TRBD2	CASSLSGLAGRTYDEQYF	TGTGCCAGCAGCTTATCGGGACTAGCCGGCAGGACCTACGACGAGCAGTACTTC
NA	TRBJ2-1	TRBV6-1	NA	CASSGPGLGYNEQFF	TGTGCCAGCAGTGGGCCTGGGTTGGGTTACAATGAGCAGTTCTTC
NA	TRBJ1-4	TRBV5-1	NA	CASSLDGGRREKLFF	TGCGCCAGCAGCTTGGACGGGGGGCGCAGAGAAAAACTGTTTTTT
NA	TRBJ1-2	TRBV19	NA	CASTLLGGRERNYGYTF	TGTGCCAGTACCCTACTCGGTGGCAGGGAACGTAACTATGGCTACACCTTC
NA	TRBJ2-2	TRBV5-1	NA	CASSFLERGGTGELFF	TGCGCCAGCAGCTTCCTCGAAAGGGGAGGCACCGGGGAGCTGTTTTTT
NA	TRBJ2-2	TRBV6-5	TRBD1	CASRHGQGTPHFF	TGTGCCAGCAGACACGGACAGGGCACCCCCCACTTTTTT
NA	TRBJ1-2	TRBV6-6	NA	CASNPGRDRINYGYTF	TGTGCCAGCAACCCCGGGAGGGACCGAATTAACTATGGCTACACCTTC
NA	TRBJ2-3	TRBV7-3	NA	CASSLSGGTGTDTQYF	TGTGCCAGCAGCTTAAGTGGTGGGACCGGCACAGATACGCAGTATTTT
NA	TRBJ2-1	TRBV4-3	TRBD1	CASSQDRQGNEQFF	TGCGCCAGCAGCCAAGATCGACAGGGGAATGAGCAGTTCTTC
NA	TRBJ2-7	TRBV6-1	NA	CASSEGSGVKQYF	TGTGCCAGCAGTGAGGGTTCGGGAGTGAAGCAGTACTTC
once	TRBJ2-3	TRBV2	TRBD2	CASFRGSATDTQYF	TGTGCCAGCTTCCGCGGGAGTGCAACAGATACGCAGTATTTT
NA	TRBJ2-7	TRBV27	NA	CASSLSLRRGGRWAEQYF	TGTGCCAGCAGTTTATCCCTACGTCGTGGGGGGCGATGGGCCGAGCAGTACTTC
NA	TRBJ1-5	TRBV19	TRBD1	CASSPNDREGEQPQHF	TGTGCCAGTAGCCCAAACGACAGGGAGGGAGAGCAGCCCCAGCATTTT
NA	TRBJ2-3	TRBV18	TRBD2	CASSPISGRASTDTQYF	TGTGCCAGCTCACCAATTAGCGGGAGGGCTAGCACAGATACGCAGTATTTT
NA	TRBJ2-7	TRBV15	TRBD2	CATSRGRGPGDF	TGTGCCACCAGCAGGGGGAGGGGCCCCGGGGACTTC
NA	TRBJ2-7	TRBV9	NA	CASSVADSSYEQYF	TGTGCCAGCAGCGTCGCCGACAGCTCCTACGAGCAGTACTTC